This T cell receptor beta chain was retrieved from a study of spatial heterogeneity in lung cancer. Study information: Fewer alpha-chain than beta-chain sequences were consistently detected.

TCRdb re-analysed the 5' RACE reads in MiXCR, keeping a single row per CDR3 protein. Of 20,000 to 25,000 distinct CDR3 sequences in the sample, about 4.5% were seen once. Noted time point: sample taken at primary tumor resection. Donation came from approximately 69 patients with untreated early-stage non-small cell lung cancer. The ends lost 0 bases at V and 3 bases at J; junction bases unmatched: 1. This CDR3 comprises 15 residues. Germline V CDR1 and CDR2: SGHRS, YFSETQ. Study-level results: Tumor mutation counts were tracked by expanded intratumoral alpha and beta TCR counts. The estimate shows that only 5.5% to 8.5% of tumor T cells were covered for alpha and approximately 13% for beta chains.

This clonotype was seen more than once but under ten times. Its target is unknown. The chain is built from TRBV5-1 and TRBJ2-2, with 8 bases fitting TRBD2. This TCR was sampled from a male donor with early-stage non-small cell lung cancer. This specimen consisted of lung tumor tissue, obtained at surgery. The CDR3 spells CASSLEGLDTGELFF. In DNA form, the CDR3 reads TGCGCCAGCAGCTTGGAGGGACTAGACACCGGGGAGCTGTTTTTT. Drawing the rest from reference TRBV5-1 and TRBJ2-2, the complete variable domain is KAGVTQTPRYLIKTRGQQVTLSCSPISGHRSVSWYQQTPGQGLQFLFEYFSETQRNKGNFPGRFSGRQFSNSRSEMNVSTLELGDSALYLCASSLEGLDTGELFFGEGSRLTVL.